Reported below is one T cell receptor (beta chain). Its antigen remains unidentified. The junction shows a germline mismatch at one end, possibly a read error. The data were obtained in a study of post-analysis software for immune sequencing data. Study-level information: Relapsing-remitting, secondary progressive and progressive-relapsing forms of multiple sclerosis all featured among disease courses. General study findings and limits: When compared against controls, multiple sclerosis patients showed significantly lower normalized Chao1 diversity. Elevated frequency relative to controls characterized several TRBV segments in patients, TRBV5-6, TRBV5-1 and TRBV20-1 among them. When the samples were clustered directly with F measure, those that had been prepared in the same batch showed strong co-clustering.

Unique molecular identifiers featured in each of the TCR beta cDNA libraries. T cells numbering about 0.85 to 11 million yielded cDNA molecules that totaled about 500,000. TCRdb re-analysed the PCR reads in MiXCR, keeping a single row per CDR3 protein. This repertoire shows about 260,000 distinct CDR3 sequences, 35% to 40% found once; its top ten account for approximately 4.6%. This CDR3 region has 14 residues. The germline gives CDR1 DFQATT, CDR2 SNEGSKA (reference sequence). This receptor was taken from a girl aged 5 to 17 with multiple sclerosis. The sample comprised blood. V is TRBV20-1 and J is TRBJ2-1, with D uncertain. The DNA for the CDR3 is TGCAGTGCGGCAGGACCACCTGCCTACGATGAGCAGTTCTTC. Protein product: CSAAGPPAYDEQFF.